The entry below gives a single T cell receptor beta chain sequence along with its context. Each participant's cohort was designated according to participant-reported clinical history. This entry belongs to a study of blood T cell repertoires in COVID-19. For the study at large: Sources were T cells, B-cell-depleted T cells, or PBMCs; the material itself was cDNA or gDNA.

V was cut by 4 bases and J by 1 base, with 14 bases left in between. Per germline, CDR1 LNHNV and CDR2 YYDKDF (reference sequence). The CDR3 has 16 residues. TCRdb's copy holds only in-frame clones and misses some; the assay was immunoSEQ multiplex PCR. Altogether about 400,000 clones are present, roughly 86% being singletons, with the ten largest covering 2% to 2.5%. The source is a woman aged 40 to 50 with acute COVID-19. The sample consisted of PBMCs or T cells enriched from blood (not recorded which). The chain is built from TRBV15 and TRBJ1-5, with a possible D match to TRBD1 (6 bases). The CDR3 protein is CATSKEGGLSNQPQHF. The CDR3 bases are TGTGCCACCAGCAAAGAGGGGGGGTTGAGCAATCAGCCCCAGCATTTT.